These 29 T cell receptor beta chains were all obtained from the same sample, sequenced in a study of Ad26.COV2.S vaccination and SARS-CoV-2 variants. TCRdb's table, derived via immunoSEQ multiplex PCR, lists solely in-frame clones and lacks some. The table records over 85,000 clones, roughly 80% of them present only once. Sequencing was performed on peripheral blood, taken after recovery from COVID-19. Receptors originate from a human donor who had recovered from COVID-19.

The rearrangement links TRBV11-2 to TRBJ2-7; D is ambiguous. Germline CDR1 and CDR2: SGHAT and FQNNGV. CDR3 size: 12 residues. The germline V and J ends were trimmed by 4 bases and 6 bases, with 10 bases remaining between them. The CDR3 DNA reads as TGTGCCAGCAGCTCCCAGGTCGGCGAGCAGTACTTC. Its protein is CASSSQVGEQYF.

J is TRBJ1-5 and V is TRBV7-9; D gene ambiguous. CDR3 length equals 11 residues. V lost 6 bases to trimming and J lost 6 bases, with 6 bases between them. CDR1 and CDR2 (germline): SEHNR, FQNEAQ (reference sequence). Written as DNA, the CDR3 is TGTGCCAGCAGAATAATTCAGCCCCAGCATTTT. It yields the protein CASRIIQPQHF.

The rearrangement uses TRBV5-1 and TRBJ2-5, with 10 nucleotides matching TRBD2. J gave up 4 bases and V 4 bases, and 7 bases lay outside the gene matches. Germline values: CDR1 SGHRS, CDR2 YFSETQ. The CDR3 spans 15 residues. The CDR3 protein is CASSPRLAGGETQYF. DNA for the CDR3: TGCGCCAGCAGCCCGAGACTAGCGGGCGGAGAGACCCAGTACTTC.

The chain carries TRBV27 and TRBJ1-2, with D possibly TRBD1 on 6 matching bases. Trimming cost V 5 bases and J 2 bases, with 15 bases left between them. The CDR3 consists of 15 residues. Germline CDR1 and CDR2: MNHEY and SMNVEV (reference sequence). CDR3 sequence (DNA): TGTGCCAGCAGTCCAAACAGGGAGTCGAACTATGGCTACACCTTC. As protein: CASSPNRESNYGYTF.

This chain uses TRBV5-1 with TRBJ1-2; D is unresolved. CDR3 length: 13 amino acids. Germline assignment: CDR1 SGHRS and CDR2 YFSETQ. Trimming pared 7 bases from V and 8 bases from J, leaving 18 bases between. The CDR3 is CASAPQPSGGYTF. In nucleotides, the CDR3 is TGCGCCAGCGCTCCACAGCCTTCCGGGGGCTACACCTTC.

The chain links TRBV5-1 to TRBJ2-7; D call uncertain. Trimming stripped 3 bases from V and 5 bases from J, with 18 bases between. Germline V lookup: CDR1 SGHRS, CDR2 YFSETQ. CDR3 length: 15 residues. The chain's CDR3 is CASSSTRRNSHEQYF. The DNA of the CDR3 is TGCGCCAGCAGCTCCACGAGGAGAAATTCCCACGAGCAGTACTTC.

The chain has TRBV7-2 and TRBJ2-4, with 8 bases fitting TRBD1. This CDR3 contains 14 residues. Germline V CDR1 and CDR2: SGHTA, FQGNSA. The V gene end was trimmed by 5 bases and the J gene end by 9 bases; junction bases not matched to a gene: 9. The CDR3 region is CASSKDRGRIIQYF. CDR3 in DNA: TGTGCCAGCAGCAAAGACAGGGGAAGGATCATTCAGTACTTC.

The chain has TRBV29-1 and TRBJ1-1; a weak D match, TRBD1 (5 bases). CDR3 length: 15 residues. The V end lost 1 base, the J end lost 6 bases, and 18 bases lay between the germline ends. The germline gives CDR1 SQVTM, CDR2 ANQGSEA. Here the CDR3 DNA reads TGCAGCGTTGAAGCTCTCGGGACGTTGGGGGCTGAAGCTTTCTTT. It is translated as CSVEALGTLGAEAFF.

This clone was seen a few times. The chain links TRBV6-5 to TRBJ1-5; 7 nucleotides line up with TRBD1. CDR3 length: 14 amino acids. Germline loops: CDR1 MNHEY, CDR2 SVGAGI. The ends lost 5 bases at V and 5 bases at J; junction bases unmatched: 6. CDR3 nucleotides: TGTGCCAGCAGTACCAGACAGGGCTATCAGCCCCAGCATTTT. This sequence encodes CASSTRQGYQPQHF.

The chain combines TRBV5-4 with TRBJ2-6; D unclear. The CDR3 contains 14 residues. V was trimmed by 4 bases and J by 2 bases, leaving 7 bases between them. CDR1 is SGHNT, CDR2 YYREEE, per germline (reference sequence). The CDR3 DNA sequence: TGTGCCAGCAGCCCCTTGACTGGGGCCAACGTCCTGACTTTC. This gives the protein CASSPLTGANVLTF.

The J gene is TRBJ2-5, the V gene TRBV7-2, with 7 bases fitting TRBD2. V lost 0 bases to trimming and J lost 5 bases; unmatched junction nucleotides: 0. Looked up from germline, CDR1 is SGHTA and CDR2 is FQGNSA. The CDR3 sequence is 13 residues long. In DNA form, the CDR3 reads TGTGCCAGCAGCTTAGCGGGGGGGGAGACCCAGTACTTC. Amino acids: CASSLAGGETQYF.

The gene calls are TRBV6-6 and TRBJ2-2; 13 bases agree with TRBD2. V was pared by 7 bases and J by 6 bases, with 5 bases of the junction left unmatched. Germline lookup yields CDR1 MNHNY and CDR2 SVGAGI (reference sequence). This CDR3 is 15 amino acids long. This chain's CDR3 is CASTTSGGASGELFF. CDR3 DNA: TGTGCCAGCACCACTAGCGGGGGGGCATCCGGGGAGCTGTTTTTT.

This sequence joins TRBV9 and TRBJ2-3; D not resolved. Looked up from germline, CDR1 is SGDLS and CDR2 is YYNGEE. V lost 9 bases and J 3 bases, leaving 14 bases between the germline ends. This CDR3 has 13 amino acids. CDR3 coding DNA: TGTGCCACTGCCGTTGGACCTACAGATACGCAGTATTTT. Encoded protein: CATAVGPTDTQYF.

The V gene is TRBV28, the J gene TRBJ1-2; D is perhaps TRBD1 (5 bases). The CDR3 has 16 residues. From germline, CDR1 is MDHEN and CDR2 SYDVKM. Trimming left V 5 bases short and J 5 bases short, with 21 bases between. CDR3 sequence: CASSLLDKGVSYGYTF. CDR3 sequence (DNA): TGTGCCAGCAGTCTCCTGGACAAAGGAGTCAGTTATGGCTACACCTTC.

This chain joins TRBV3-1 (or the pseudogene TRBV3-2) and TRBJ1-6, with a weak D call TRBD1 (6 bases). CDR1 is LGHDT, CDR2 YNNKEL, per germline (reference sequence). The V end lost 1 base, the J end lost 5 bases, and 9 bases lay between the germline ends. The CDR3 runs 15 residues. CDR3 region: CASSQGTVNNSPLHF. CDR3 nucleotide sequence: TGTGCCAGCAGCCAAGGGACAGTTAATAATTCACCCCTCCACTTT.

The V and J genes are TRBV6-5 and TRBJ2-7; D gene unclear. The CDR3 runs 13 residues. Germline lookup yields CDR1 MNHEY and CDR2 SVGAGI. V was cut by 9 bases and J by 3 bases, with 15 bases left in between. CDR3 in amino acids: CASGSGWDYEQYF. CDR3 nucleotide sequence: TGTGCCAGTGGTTCTGGGTGGGACTACGAGCAGTACTTC.

This clone was counted a few times. The chain links TRBV3-1 (or the pseudogene TRBV3-2) to TRBJ2-3; 8 bases align to TRBD2. CDR1 and CDR2 (germline): LGHDT, YNNKEL (reference sequence). The CDR3 spans 16 residues. V was clipped by 4 bases and J by 10 bases; unmatched bases: 16. The CDR3 DNA reads TGTGCCAGCAGCCCTCGGGGTAGCGGGGCCAGGGTGGCGCAGTATTTT. This gives the protein CASSPRGSGARVAQYF.

The chain links TRBV6-1 to TRBJ1-6, with D maybe TRBD1 (5 bases). The V and J ends lost 1 base and 7 bases respectively, with 11 bases between them. CDR1 and CDR2 from the germline V gene are MNHNS and SASEGT. The CDR3 contains 15 residues. CDR3 sequence reads: CASSEGGGLNSPLHF. The CDR3 region has the DNA TGTGCCAGCAGTGAAGGGGGGGGTTTGAATTCACCCCTCCACTTT.

The chain uses TRBV9 and TRBJ2-1; maybe TRBD2 (7 bases). V lost 4 bases and J lost 10, with 15 bases in between. This CDR3 region has 13 residues. The germline V gene encodes CDR1 SGDLS and CDR2 YYNGEE. CDR3 loop: CASSLGGGDEQFF. CDR3 DNA: TGTGCCAGCAGCCTCGGAGGGGGGGACGAGCAGTTCTTC.

The chain is built from TRBV5-1 and TRBJ2-5; tentatively, D is TRBD1 (7 bases). Germline loops: CDR1 SGHRS, CDR2 YFSETQ. CDR3 length: 16 residues. Trimming pared 0 bases from V and 3 bases from J, leaving 15 bases between. The CDR3 coding sequence is TGCGCCAGCAGCTTGGTGGGGACTGACAGGGAAGAGACCCAGTACTTC. Encoded protein: CASSLVGTDREETQYF.

The chain carries TRBV19 and TRBJ1-1; TRBD1 matches 7 bases. Unmatched junction bases numbered 6, after V lost 5 bases and J lost 3 bases. In germline, CDR1 is LNHDA, CDR2 SQIVND (reference sequence). This CDR3 spans 14 amino acids. CDR3 residues: CASSLRQGDTEAFF. The CDR3 DNA follows: TGTGCCAGTAGTCTACGACAGGGAGACACTGAAGCTTTCTTT. Using reference TRBV19 and TRBJ1-1 for the parts outside the CDR3, the full variable domain is DGGITQSPKYLFRKEGQNVTLSCEQNLNHDAMYWYRQDPGQGLRLIYYSQIVNDFQKGDIAEGYSVSREKKESFPLTVTSAQKNPTAFYLCASSLRQGDTEAFFGQGTRLTVV.

The chain employs TRBV7-9 and TRBJ2-3, with a tentative D call TRBD1 (6 bases). The length of the CDR3 is 13 residues. The V end was cut by 3 bases, the J end by 3 bases, with 7 bases between. The V gene's germline CDR1 is SEHNR and CDR2 FQNEAQ (reference sequence). The CDR3 sequence is CASSFQGTDTQYF. CDR3 DNA sequence: TGTGCCAGCAGCTTCCAGGGGACAGATACGCAGTATTTT.

This chain connects TRBV10-3 to TRBJ2-5, with D tentatively TRBD1 (6 bases). Trimming took off 8 bases at V and 2 bases at J, with 15 bases between the two ends. The CDR3 loop spans 14 amino acids. CDR1 and CDR2 (germline): ENHRY, SYGVKD. The CDR3 DNA is TGTGCCATCGGGCCCGGACAGTCGCAAGAGACCCAGTACTTC. Residues: CAIGPGQSQETQYF.

The chain is built from TRBV7-9 and TRBJ2-1; D is perhaps TRBD2 (5 bases). Germline CDR1 reads SEHNR; CDR2 reads FQNEAQ (reference sequence). V gave up 1 base and J gave up 0 bases, with 13 bases separating them. The CDR3 extends over 17 amino acids. The CDR3 DNA sequence: TGTGCCAGCAGCTTAGTTCGGGGAATAATCTCCTACAATGAGCAGTTCTTC. Translated, it gives CASSLVRGIISYNEQFF.

This clone was counted a few times. The chain links TRBV6-6 to TRBJ2-1; 11 bases agree with TRBD1. This CDR3 spans 15 amino acids. With V trimmed by 5 bases and J by 4 bases, 4 bases remained unmatched. Looked up from germline, CDR1 is MNHNY and CDR2 is SVGAGI (reference sequence). The CDR3 protein is CASSLGTGGYNEQFF. The CDR3 region has the DNA TGTGCCAGCAGTCTCGGGACAGGGGGTTACAATGAGCAGTTCTTC.

This clone was seen once. The chain joins TRBV2 to TRBJ2-4, with D possibly being TRBD1 or TRBD2 (5 bases each). Germline lookup yields CDR1 SNHLY and CDR2 FYNNEI. Trimming took 5 bases from V and 7 from J, leaving 15 bases between them. The CDR3 contains 14 residues. CDR3 coding DNA: TGTGCCAGCAGTCCCGCTTCGGGGCCGAACATTCAGTACTTC. This encodes CASSPASGPNIQYF.

The CDR3 region is CASSPPALREQFF. The CDR3 DNA sequence: TGCGCCAGCAGCCCCCCCGCACTCCGTGAGCAGTTCTTC. The rearrangement links TRBV5-1 to TRBJ2-1; D unclear. Germline V CDR1 and CDR2: SGHRS, YFSETQ. V was trimmed by 4 bases and J by 9 bases, leaving 14 bases between them. This CDR3 has 13 residues.

This clone was counted once. V usage is TRBV29-1 and J usage is TRBJ2-1; 8 bases line up with TRBD1. V lost 4 bases to trimming and J lost 7 bases; unmatched junction nucleotides: 6. CDR1 is SQVTM, CDR2 ANQGSEA, per germline. This CDR3 spans 13 amino acids. The CDR3 DNA follows: TGCAGCGTTGGACAGGGGCCGACAAATGAGCAGTTCTTC. This translates into CSVGQGPTNEQFF.

This rearrangement joins TRBV7-9 to TRBJ1-1; maybe TRBD1 (5 bases). The CDR3 length is 13 residues. The ends were cut back, 6 bases at V and 2 bases at J, with 10 bases in the middle. CDR1 SEHNR and CDR2 FQNEAQ come from the germline V gene (reference sequence). CDR3 bases: TGTGCCAGCAGTATTCAGGGTAACACTGAAGCTTTCTTT. It specifies CASSIQGNTEAFF.